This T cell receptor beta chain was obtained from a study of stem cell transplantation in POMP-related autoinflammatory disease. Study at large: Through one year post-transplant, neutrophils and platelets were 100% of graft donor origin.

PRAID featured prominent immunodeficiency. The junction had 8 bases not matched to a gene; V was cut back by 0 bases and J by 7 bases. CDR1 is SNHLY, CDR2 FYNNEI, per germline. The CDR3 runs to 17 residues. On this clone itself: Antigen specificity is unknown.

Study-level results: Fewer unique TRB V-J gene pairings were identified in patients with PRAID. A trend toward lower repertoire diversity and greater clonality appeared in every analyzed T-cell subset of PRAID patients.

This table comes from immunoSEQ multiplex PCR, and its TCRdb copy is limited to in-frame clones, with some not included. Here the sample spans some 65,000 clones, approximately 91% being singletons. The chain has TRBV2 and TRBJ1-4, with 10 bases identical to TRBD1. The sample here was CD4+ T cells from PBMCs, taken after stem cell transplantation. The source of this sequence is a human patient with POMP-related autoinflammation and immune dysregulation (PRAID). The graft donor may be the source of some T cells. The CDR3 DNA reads TGTGCCAGCAGTGAAGCTCCGCCGGGACAGGGGATTGAAAAACTGTTTTTT. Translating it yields CASSEAPPGQGIEKLFF.